This entry lists 28 T cell receptor beta chains sequenced from one sample in a study of CD8 T cells in ankylosing spondylitis. One entry per CDR3 protein results from TCRdb running MiXCR on the 5' RACE reads. Of roughly 230,000 distinct CDR3 sequences listed, about 10% are singletons. Material for sequencing was blood, either unsorted or a sorted T cell fraction (not recorded which). All receptors derive from a male donor with ankylosing spondylitis or in good health (not recorded which).

This clonotype has more than one count but fewer than ten. V is TRBV7-9 and J is TRBJ2-2; TRBD2 agrees at 14 bases. The CDR3 has 17 residues. Germline CDR1 is SEHNR and CDR2 is FQNEAQ (reference sequence). Losses at the gene ends were 6 bases for V and 2 bases for J; bases not matched to a gene: 5. The CDR3 coding sequence is TGTGCCAGCAGGGCGGGACTAGCGGGGGCCAACACCGGGGAGCTGTTTTTT. It specifies CASRAGLAGANTGELFF.

This clonotype was counted many times. The chain combines TRBV18 with TRBJ2-2, with D perhaps matching TRBD1 (6 bases). Looked up from germline, CDR1 is KGHSH and CDR2 is LQKENI. V was cut by 0 bases and J by 0 bases, with 11 bases left in between. The CDR3 is 17 residues long. The CDR3 bases are TGTGCCAGCTCACCACCTAGGGGGATCGCGAACACCGGGGAGCTGTTTTTT. It translates to CASSPPRGIANTGELFF.

This clonotype occurred many times. The rearrangement joins TRBV30 to TRBJ1-1; 7 nucleotides agree with TRBD1. The germline V gene encodes CDR1 GTSNPN and CDR2 SVGIG (reference sequence). Trimming removed 3 bases from V and 10 bases from J; junction bases left unmatched: 14. The CDR3 runs 14 residues. The CDR3 coding sequence is TGTGCCTGGAGGAAGGGAGGGGGCGATTCGAGAGCTTTCTTT. This gives the protein CAWRKGGGDSRAFF.

This clonotype was counted many times. The V and J genes are TRBV4-1 and TRBJ2-1, with D maybe TRBD2 (6 bases). This CDR3 spans 15 amino acids. The germline V and J ends were trimmed by 4 bases and 5 bases, with 15 bases remaining between them. Per the germline V gene, CDR1 is MGHRA and CDR2 is YSYEKL. CDR3 residues: CASSPTGTRNNEQFF. CDR3 nucleotides: TGCGCCAGCAGCCCGACCGGGACTCGTAACAATGAGCAGTTCTTC.

This clonotype was seen a handful of times. The genes are TRBV4-1 and TRBJ2-3; 8 bases line up with TRBD2. The J segment lost 2 bases and the V segment lost 4 bases, leaving 5 bases of the junction unmatched. This CDR3 contains 15 residues. Germline CDR1 reads MGHRA; CDR2 reads YSYEKL. The CDR3 region is CASSPRGEDTDTQYF. CDR3 in DNA: TGCGCCAGCAGCCCGCGGGGGGAGGACACAGATACGCAGTATTTT.

This clonotype was seen repeatedly, ten times or more. The chain recombines TRBV15 with TRBJ2-4; D not resolved. The V end was cut by 0 bases, the J end by 8 bases, with 11 bases between. CDR3 size: 14 residues. The germline V gene encodes CDR1 LNHNV and CDR2 YYDKDF (reference sequence). Written as DNA, the CDR3 is TGTGCCACCAGCAGAGATGGTAGTGAGGACATTCAGTACTTC. Residues: CATSRDGSEDIQYF.

This clonotype was counted at least ten times. The chain links TRBV15 to TRBJ2-3; D is possibly TRBD1 or TRBD2 (5 bases each). V was cut by 4 bases and J by 14 bases, with 25 bases left in between. CDR3 size: 15 residues. Germline values: CDR1 LNHNV, CDR2 YYDKDF (reference sequence). CDR3: CATSTTGTVSRELYF. The CDR3 region has the DNA TGTGCCACCAGCACTACCGGGACGGTCTCTCGGGAACTGTATTTT.

This clonotype has a count of ten or more. The V gene is TRBV4-2, the J gene TRBJ1-4; TRBD1 agrees at 9 bases. CDR1 LGHNA and CDR2 YNFKEQ come from the germline V gene. With 0 bases clipped from V and 5 bases from J, the junction kept 4 bases outside the gene matches. This CDR3 has 16 residues. The CDR3 protein is CASSQDKGQGNEKLFF. The CDR3 bases are TGTGCCAGCAGCCAAGATAAAGGACAGGGGAATGAAAAACTGTTTTTT.

In this sample, this clonotype turned up many times. V gene TRBV5-1 combines with J gene TRBJ1-4, with D unclear. V gave up 4 bases and J gave up 2 bases, with 15 bases separating them. The CDR3 has 16 amino acids. Germline CDR1 SGHRS, CDR2 YFSETQ. The CDR3 protein is CASSRTMVGTNEKLFF. In DNA, the CDR3 is TGCGCCAGCAGCCGCACGATGGTTGGGACTAATGAAAAACTGTTTTTT. The full variable domain, with the rest looked up from reference TRBV5-1 and TRBJ1-4, is KAGVTQTPRYLIKTRGQQVTLSCSPISGHRSVSWYQQTPGQGLQFLFEYFSETQRNKGNFPGRFSGRQFSNSRSEMNVSTLELGDSALYLCASSRTMVGTNEKLFFGSGTQLSVL.

This clonotype has at least ten counts. The chain couples TRBV6-1 to TRBJ2-1, with 8 nucleotides matching TRBD2. CDR1 MNHNS and CDR2 SASEGT come from the germline V gene. The CDR3 runs to 15 residues. V lost 5 bases, J lost 10 bases, and 13 bases stayed unmatched. The CDR3 reads CASSTDASGSGEQFF. The DNA of the CDR3 is TGTGCCAGCAGTACGGACGCCAGCGGGAGTGGAGAGCAGTTCTTC.

Many counts were recorded for this clonotype. The chain uses TRBV29-1 and TRBJ2-1, with a tentative D call TRBD1 (6 bases). Germline V gene lookup returns CDR1 SQVTM and CDR2 ANQGSEA. Between the trimmed V and J ends, which lost 0 bases and 6 bases, there was a span of 9 bases. This CDR3 comprises 13 residues. The CDR3 protein is CSVEESRGNEQFF. In nucleotides, the CDR3 is TGCAGCGTTGAAGAATCCAGGGGCAATGAGCAGTTCTTC.

There are a few counts of this clonotype. The chain uses TRBV14 and TRBJ2-5; 7 nucleotides align to TRBD2. The CDR3 extends over 17 amino acids. The germline gives CDR1 SGHDN, CDR2 FVKESK. V lost 3 bases to trimming and J lost 3 bases; unmatched junction nucleotides: 13. Here the CDR3 reads CASSHLRGRAGEETQYF. As DNA, the CDR3 is TGTGCCAGCAGCCATCTCCGTGGGAGGGCCGGGGAAGAGACCCAGTACTTC.

This clonotype was recorded a few times. This chain uses TRBV10-3 with TRBJ2-3, with TRBD2 matching over 8 bases. Trimming cost V 4 bases and J 6 bases; bases outside gene matches: 3. Germline V gene data show CDR1 as ENHRY and CDR2 as SYGVKD. The CDR3 is made up of 13 amino acids. CDR3 bases: TGTGCCATCAGTGGGACTAGCAGCGATACGCAGTATTTT. It codes for CAISGTSSDTQYF.

This clonotype was recorded at least ten times. V gene TRBV21-1 combines with J gene TRBJ2-5; the D call in the table, TRBD1, was not verified against the DNA. TRBV21-1 is a recognized pseudogene. The CDR3 consists of 12 residues. CDR3 residues: CASNRTRGTQYF. DNA of the CDR3: TGTGCCAGCAACCGCACGAGGGGCACCCAGTACTTC.

At least ten counts were recorded for this clonotype. The chain joins TRBV7-9 to TRBJ1-5; 7 positions match TRBD1. The CDR3 is made up of 15 amino acids. Germline V gene lookup returns CDR1 SEHNR and CDR2 FQNEAQ (reference sequence). V lost 5 bases and J lost 2; bases outside the gene matches: 6. The CDR3 region has the DNA TGTGCCAGCAGCCCAGGGGGAATAGGCAATCAGCCCCAGCATTTT. Residues: CASSPGGIGNQPQHF. The variable domain in full, with the rest retrieved from reference TRBV7-9 and TRBJ1-5, is DTGVSQNPRHKITKRGQNVTFRCDPISEHNRLYWYRQTLGQGPEFLTYFQNEAQLEKSRLLSDRFSAERPKGSFSTLEIQRTEQGDSAMYLCASSPGGIGNQPQHFGDGTRLSIL.

This clonotype was found many times. The rearrangement uses TRBV5-1 and TRBJ2-3; 9 nucleotides line up with TRBD2. Trimming took 6 bases from V and 3 from J; bases not matched to a gene: 11. There are 16 residues in the CDR3. Germline values: CDR1 SGHRS, CDR2 YFSETQ. The CDR3 coding sequence is TGCGCCAGCATCCGAGGCGGGGGGGTAGAAACAGATACGCAGTATTTT. Translated: CASIRGGGVETDTQYF.

This clonotype was observed many times. The rearrangement uses TRBV19 and TRBJ1-5; D remains ambiguous. Deletions cut 6 bases from V and 1 base from J, with 13 bases between. In germline, CDR1 is LNHDA, CDR2 SQIVND (reference sequence). The CDR3 runs to 15 residues. CDR3 in amino acids: CASRQDTVSNQPQHF. The CDR3 DNA follows: TGTGCCAGTAGACAAGACACTGTGAGCAATCAGCCCCAGCATTTT.

CDR3 sequence: CAWSVPVSRGGTGELFF. In nucleotides, the CDR3 is TGTGCCTGGAGTGTACCTGTGTCCCGGGGAGGAACCGGGGAGCTGTTTTTT. The rearrangement links TRBV30 to TRBJ2-2; weak D call: TRBD2 (6 bases). V was pared by 0 bases and J by 5 bases, with 19 bases between. From germline, CDR1 is GTSNPN and CDR2 SVGIG (reference sequence). This CDR3 spans 17 amino acids.

The chain uses TRBV7-2 and TRBJ2-3, with 10 positions matching TRBD2. Germline V gives CDR1 SGHTA, CDR2 FQGNSA. This CDR3 is 16 amino acids long. With 1 base clipped from V and 1 base from J, the junction kept 2 bases outside the gene matches. The CDR3 DNA sequence: TGTGCCAGCAGCTTAGTCGGGACTAGCGGCACAGATACGCAGTATTTT. Protein product: CASSLVGTSGTDTQYF. Full variable domain (missing parts from reference TRBV7-2 and TRBJ2-3): GAGVSQSPSNKVTEKGKDVELRCDPISGHTALYWYRQSLGQGLEFLIYFQGNSAPDKSGLPSDRFSAERTGGSVSTLTIQRTQQEDSAVYLCASSLVGTSGTDTQYFGPGTRLTVL.

In regard to this clonotype: This may be a read error, as it is one base from a much larger clone. The chain recombines TRBV5-6 with TRBJ2-7; TRBD2 aligns across 13 bases. The germline gives CDR1 SGHDT, CDR2 YYEEEE. This CDR3 is 16 amino acids long. Losses at the gene ends were 1 base for V and 3 bases for J; bases not matched to a gene: 4. Here the CDR3 DNA reads TGTGCCAGCAGCTTGTGGACTAGCGGGGGAAACTACGAGCAGTACTTC. This codes for CASSLWTSGGNYEQYF.

This clonotype was observed at least ten times. CDR3 residues: CASSLGEVHEQFF. CDR3 in DNA: TGCGCCAGCTCCCTCGGCGAGGTCCATGAGCAGTTCTTC. This chain uses TRBV5-1 with TRBJ2-1; D call uncertain. V was cut by 7 bases and J by 8 bases, with 16 bases left in between. CDR1 is SGHRS, CDR2 YFSETQ, per germline. This CDR3 contains 13 residues. The full variable domain, with the rest looked up from reference TRBV5-1 and TRBJ2-1, is KAGVTQTPRYLIKTRGQQVTLSCSPISGHRSVSWYQQTPGQGLQFLFEYFSETQRNKGNFPGRFSGRQFSNSRSEMNVSTLELGDSALYLCASSLGEVHEQFFGPGTRLTVL.

This clonotype was counted ten times or more. V and J are TRBV29-1 and TRBJ2-7, with 8 bases fitting TRBD2. Germline V gene data show CDR1 as SQVTM and CDR2 as ANQGSEA. This CDR3 has 13 amino acids. The junction had 7 bases not matched to a gene; V was cut back by 5 bases and J by 4 bases. CDR3 residues: CSVRSGRGYEQYF. The CDR3 coding sequence is TGCAGCGTTCGAAGCGGGAGAGGGTACGAGCAGTACTTC.

This clonotype was detected many times. V usage is TRBV20-1 and J usage is TRBJ2-3; D may match TRBD1 or TRBD2 (5 bases each). The germline gives CDR1 DFQATT, CDR2 SNEGSKA (reference sequence). V was pared by 8 bases and J by 6 bases, with 21 bases between. The CDR3 extends over 14 amino acids. CDR3 residues: CSIYLQRGADTQYF. As DNA, the CDR3 is TGCAGTATCTACCTCCAGCGAGGGGCGGATACGCAGTATTTT.

At least ten counts were recorded for this clonotype. For the CDR3, the DNA is TGCAGTGCTAGAGGAAGCACAGGGGTGAATGGAGAGACCCAGTACTTC. It yields the protein CSARGSTGVNGETQYF. The chain is built from TRBV20-1 and TRBJ2-5, with TRBD1 matching 7 bases. This CDR3 spans 16 amino acids. Per germline, CDR1 DFQATT and CDR2 SNEGSKA (reference sequence). Trimming removed 1 base from V and 4 bases from J; junction bases left unmatched: 12.

J is TRBJ2-2 and V is TRBV7-2; perhaps TRBD2 as D (7 bases). V lost 3 bases, J lost 4 bases, and 12 bases lay in between. The CDR3 loop spans 15 amino acids. CDR1 is SGHTA and CDR2 is FQGNSA in the germline V gene. The CDR3 DNA reads as TGTGCCAGCAGCTTTGCGGGGGCCCTCACCGGGGAGCTGTTTTTT. As protein: CASSFAGALTGELFF.

This clonotype was counted many times. V gene TRBV5-1 combines with J gene TRBJ1-1, with 10 bases identical to TRBD1. The trim removed 3 bases at V and 0 bases at J, leaving 11 bases unmatched. The CDR3 is 18 residues long. CDR1 is SGHRS and CDR2 is YFSETQ in the germline V gene. The chain's CDR3 is CASSSFGTGEGVNTEAFF. CDR3 DNA sequence: TGCGCCAGCAGCTCCTTTGGGACAGGGGAGGGGGTGAACACTGAAGCTTTCTTT.

This clonotype was observed many times. The J gene is TRBJ2-3, the V gene TRBV5-5, with TRBD1 as a possible D gene (6 bases). The CDR3 has 16 residues. Germline V gene lookup returns CDR1 SGHKS and CDR2 YYEKEE (reference sequence). V lost 1 base to trimming and J lost 0 bases, with 12 bases between them. The CDR3 region has the DNA TGTGCCAGCAGCTTGCTCGCAGGGGTTAGCACAGATACGCAGTATTTT. As protein: CASSLLAGVSTDTQYF.

This clonotype has just a few counts. V and J are TRBV20-1 and TRBJ1-6; 8 bases are shared with TRBD1. Germline CDR1 and CDR2: DFQATT and SNEGSKA (reference sequence). This CDR3 contains 12 residues. DNA of the CDR3: TGCTCCGCACAGGGGGGGAATTCACCCCTCCACTTT. Its protein product is CSAQGGNSPLHF.